This T cell receptor (beta chain) comes out of a study of blood T cell repertoires in COVID-19. Study as a whole: Samples representing acute and convalescent COVID-19 were sourced from the United States, Italy and Spain. The analysed material was cDNA or gDNA that came from T cells, B-cell-depleted T cells, or PBMCs.

Seattle patient enrollment occurred during active infection, with longitudinal follow-up thereafter. Authors' processing steps: Estimated nucleated cell counts came from reference gene primer amplification. Only in-frame clones appear in the TCRdb table, and some are missing; sequencing was by immunoSEQ multiplex PCR. The V and J calls and clone size are taken from that table; D and trimming were inferred from the DNA. The profile shows 300,000 to 400,000 clones, roughly 87% of them singletons. Material for sequencing was peripheral blood. This TCR derives from a man under 40 with COVID-19, enrolled during active disease.

Written as DNA, the CDR3 is TGTGCCAGCAGGGACAGGGACACTAATGAAAAACTGTTTTTT. Protein: CASRDRDTNEKLFF. The chain is built from TRBV25-1 and TRBJ1-4, with 8 bases fitting TRBD1. The CDR3 spans 14 residues. V was pared by 6 bases and J by 2 bases, with 2 bases of the junction left unmatched. CDR1 and CDR2 from the germline V gene are MGHDK and SYGVNS.